This T cell receptor (beta chain) came from a study of blood T cell repertoires in COVID-19. About the study: Some COVID-19 samples were acute and others convalescent; all came from the United States, Italy and Spain. From T cells, B-cell-depleted T cells, or PBMCs came the material, which was cDNA or gDNA.

Germline V gene sequence: CDR1 SGDLS, CDR2 YYNGEE. The CDR3 is made up of 14 amino acids. V was pared by 9 bases and J by 4 bases, with 16 bases between. In the authors' methods: Cell counts per sample came from amplifying reference gene primers. Measured with immunoSEQ multiplex PCR; TCRdb has only the in-frame clones, and not every one. V, J and clone size are those of that table, while D and trimming were read from the DNA. The sample holds about 300,000 clones, about four fifths seen once. The clonotype comes from a woman in her forties or fifties who had recovered from COVID-19. V gene TRBV9 combines with J gene TRBJ1-4, with D unclear. Source material: peripheral blood. This chain's CDR3 is CATGRDGSNEKLFF. For the CDR3, the DNA is TGTGCCACAGGACGTGATGGGAGTAATGAAAAACTGTTTTTT.